The clone carrying this TCR beta chain was seen more than once but under ten times. Its antigen is unknown. This specimen comes from a study of a mutant IDH1 vaccine in newly diagnosed glioma. Whole-study context: Patients received vaccination from 4-6 weeks after radiotherapy alone, or with temozolomide cycles. Of treated patients, about 60% were men and about 40% women, averaging roughly 40 years. Receipt of radiotherapy, temozolomide, or both preceded the study, and most received both.

TCRdb's copy holds only in-frame clones and misses some; the assay was immunoSEQ multiplex PCR. The sample records 40,000 to 55,000 clones, around 90% being singletons. Noted time point: week 11, during vaccination. The investigators gave 300 ug of mutant IDH1 20-mer peptide in each vaccine dose, together with topical imiquimod. The astrocytomas were IDH1-mutant, ATRX-negative, and WHO grade 3 or 4. CDR1 and CDR2 from the germline V gene are SGHAT and FQNNGV. The ends lost 5 bases at V and 7 bases at J; junction bases unmatched: 8. The CDR3 is 15 residues long. Specimen: PBMCs, collected from a glioma patient whose treatment included an IDH1 peptide vaccine. The receptor was derived from a man aged 50 or older with glioma. V and J are TRBV11-2 and TRBJ1-4; 9 positions match TRBD1. The CDR3 sequence: CASSEYRGRGEKLFF. CDR3 bases: TGTGCCAGCAGCGAATACAGGGGGCGCGGTGAAAAACTGTTTTTT.